Presented here are 22 T cell receptor beta chains from one specimen sequenced in a study of shared clonotypes between healthy human individuals. Sequenced by immunoSEQ multiplex PCR; TCRdb stores in-frame clones only, minus some. The repertoire holds over 2 million clones, around 90% seen once, with 0.37% in the top ten. What was sequenced was naive CD4+ T cells from PBMCs. Subset: CD45RA+ positively selected. All receptors derive from a man younger than 35 in good health. Some clones in this sample may be carry-over from other donors' samples.

The V and J genes are TRBV5-1 and TRBJ2-3; 10 nucleotides line up with TRBD1. With 4 bases clipped from V and 4 bases from J, the junction kept 3 bases outside the gene matches. There are 14 residues in the CDR3. In germline, CDR1 is SGHRS, CDR2 YFSETQ. DNA for the CDR3: TGCGCCAGCAGCGACAGGGGGCGCGCAGATACGCAGTATTTT. Translating it yields CASSDRGRADTQYF.

The V gene is TRBV6-4, the J gene TRBJ2-1; D is ambiguous. The CDR3 loop spans 13 amino acids. Germline V gene lookup returns CDR1 MRHNA and CDR2 SNTAGT. Trimming pared 6 bases from V and 5 bases from J, leaving 11 bases between. The CDR3 spells CASSYSLDNEQFF. The CDR3 coding sequence is TGTGCCAGCAGCTATAGTCTAGACAATGAGCAGTTCTTC.

As to this clone: The same CDR3 is also encoded by other DNA sequences in this sample. The V and J genes are TRBV11-3 and TRBJ2-5, with unresolved D. Germline CDR1 SGHNT, CDR2 YENEEA. Between the trimmed V and J ends, which lost 5 bases and 5 bases, there was a span of 9 bases. The CDR3 covers 12 residues. The CDR3 DNA sequence: TGTGCCAGCAGCCCGGACGGGGAGACCCAGTACTTC. It translates to CASSPDGETQYF.

V usage is TRBV6-1 and J usage is TRBJ1-1; D is uncertain. V was pared by 6 bases and J by 7 bases, with 18 bases between. The CDR3 runs 14 residues. Germline V lookup: CDR1 MNHNS, CDR2 SASEGT. CDR3 region: CASRERRAQIEAFF. CDR3 DNA: TGTGCCAGCAGAGAACGAAGGGCTCAAATTGAAGCTTTCTTT.

V and J are TRBV6-6 and TRBJ1-5, with D perhaps TRBD1 (6 bases). There are 15 residues in the CDR3. The V gene lost 2 bases and the J gene lost 5 bases, with 13 bases spanning the gap. The germline CDR1 and CDR2 sequences are MNHNY and SVGAGI (reference sequence). The chain's CDR3 is CASSYGGGSDQPQHF. In DNA form, the CDR3 reads TGTGCCAGCAGTTACGGTGGGGGCTCGGATCAGCCCCAGCATTTT.

About this clone itself: This sample includes further DNA sequences coding for the same CDR3. The chain links TRBV5-1 to TRBJ2-5; 10 nucleotides line up with TRBD2. V lost 0 bases and J lost 5; bases outside the gene matches: 4. The germline CDR1 and CDR2 sequences are SGHRS and YFSETQ. This CDR3 has 15 amino acids. For the CDR3, the DNA is TGCGCCAGCAGCTTGGTACTAGCGGGATCTGAGACCCAGTACTTC. The encoded protein is CASSLVLAGSETQYF.

The V gene is TRBV10-3, the J gene TRBJ2-1, with D possibly matching TRBD2 (5 bases). From germline, CDR1 is ENHRY and CDR2 SYGVKD. Trimming shortened V by 2 bases and J by 8 bases, and 19 bases separated the two germline ends. The CDR3 contains 16 residues. CDR3 in amino acids: CAISEASLALADEQFF. DNA for the CDR3: TGTGCCATCAGTGAGGCTTCGTTAGCGCTGGCTGATGAGCAGTTCTTC.

The rearrangement uses TRBV4-1 and TRBJ2-4, with D maybe TRBD2 (5 bases). V lost 0 bases to trimming and J lost 2 bases, with 8 bases between them. Per the germline V gene, CDR1 is MGHRA and CDR2 is YSYEKL. This CDR3 contains 15 residues. The CDR3: CASSQDPGTKNIQYF. The CDR3 coding sequence is TGCGCCAGCAGCCAAGATCCGGGGACCAAAAACATTCAGTACTTC.

J is TRBJ1-1 and V is TRBV7-9; D not resolved. In germline, CDR1 is SEHNR, CDR2 FQNEAQ (reference sequence). V dropped 8 bases and J dropped 7 bases, with 11 bases sitting between them. The CDR3 extends over 11 amino acids. The CDR3 region has the DNA TGTGCCAGCGGAATGGGAGGTGAAGCTTTCTTT. Its protein product is CASGMGGEAFF.

The genes are TRBV5-1 and TRBJ2-5, with a weak D call TRBD2 (5 bases). The CDR3 is made up of 13 amino acids. Deletions cut 4 bases from V and 4 bases from J, with 11 bases between. The germline V gene has CDR1 SGHRS and CDR2 YFSETQ. This CDR3 is CASSREGLETQYF. Written as DNA, the CDR3 is TGCGCCAGCAGCCGAGAGGGCTTAGAGACCCAGTACTTC.

The V gene is TRBV11-2, the J gene TRBJ2-1; 8 bases match TRBD2. Germline V gene lookup returns CDR1 SGHAT and CDR2 FQNNGV. The junction had 3 bases not matched to a gene; V was cut back by 3 bases and J by 5 bases. The CDR3 has 14 amino acids. The chain's CDR3 is CASSFGTRDNEQFF. CDR3 DNA: TGTGCCAGCAGCTTCGGGACTAGGGACAATGAGCAGTTCTTC.

The rearrangement uses TRBV6-6 and TRBJ1-2; D unresolved. The CDR3 spans 12 residues. Trimming stripped 6 bases from V and 6 bases from J, with 11 bases between. The germline CDR1 and CDR2 sequences are MNHNY and SVGAGI (reference sequence). Here the CDR3 reads CASSLTQNGYTF. DNA of the CDR3: TGTGCCAGCAGCCTTACCCAGAATGGCTACACCTTC.

This rearrangement joins TRBV11-1 to TRBJ2-3; 10 positions agree with TRBD2. This CDR3 region has 16 residues. Germline trimming cut 5 bases from V and 5 bases from J; bases unmatched to any gene: 10. Germline V gene data show CDR1 as SGHAT and CDR2 as FQDESV (reference sequence). CDR3 loop: CASSRTSGLGGDTQYF. CDR3 bases: TGTGCCAGCAGCAGGACTAGCGGCCTGGGGGGAGATACGCAGTATTTT.

This rearrangement joins TRBV28 to TRBJ1-1; a possible D gene is TRBD1 (5 bases). V lost 4 bases and J 1 base, leaving 13 bases between the germline ends. The CDR3 is 15 residues long. Per the germline V gene, CDR1 is MDHEN and CDR2 is SYDVKM. The CDR3 sequence is CASSSGVRANTEAFF. The CDR3 DNA reads TGTGCCAGCAGTTCTGGGGTCAGGGCGAACACTGAAGCTTTCTTT.

The chain carries TRBV2 and TRBJ2-5, with 9 nucleotides matching TRBD2. There are 15 residues in the CDR3. The V gene end was trimmed by 2 bases and the J gene end by 3 bases; junction bases not matched to a gene: 4. From germline, CDR1 is SNHLY and CDR2 FYNNEI. Here the CDR3 reads CASSELAGAEETQYF. The CDR3 region has the DNA TGTGCCAGCAGTGAATTAGCGGGAGCTGAAGAGACCCAGTACTTC.

The chain joins TRBV6-5 to TRBJ1-2, with D possibly matching TRBD1 (5 bases). CDR1 and CDR2 from the germline V gene are MNHEY and SVGAGI. The CDR3 contains 13 residues. The V end lost 6 bases, the J end lost 3 bases, and 11 bases lay between the germline ends. CDR3 DNA: TGTGCCAGCAGGTCCGGGACTGACTATGGCTACACCTTC. This translates into CASRSGTDYGYTF.

The chain is built from TRBV18 and TRBJ2-7, with D possibly being TRBD1 (6 bases). V dropped 0 bases and J dropped 5 bases, with 17 bases sitting between them. CDR3 size: 16 residues. CDR1 is KGHSH and CDR2 is LQKENI in the germline V gene. This CDR3 reads CASSPPEVARGNEQYF. DNA of the CDR3: TGTGCCAGCTCACCACCGGAGGTGGCCAGGGGAAACGAGCAGTACTTC.

The genes are TRBV2 and TRBJ2-1; tentatively, D is TRBD2 (6 bases). V lost 6 bases and J 4 bases, leaving 19 bases between the germline ends. The germline V gene encodes CDR1 SNHLY and CDR2 FYNNEI. The CDR3 is 16 residues long. CDR3 DNA sequence: TGTGCCAGCAGCCTGGGGGGAGGAGCTTTATACAATGAGCAGTTCTTC. This gives the protein CASSLGGGALYNEQFF.

Regarding this clone: Other DNA sequences in this sample translate to the same CDR3. The chain links TRBV6-5 to TRBJ2-2; D assignment may be TRBD1 or TRBD2 (5 bases each). The CDR3 spans 13 residues. Looked up from germline, CDR1 is MNHEY and CDR2 is SVGAGI. Trimming removed 4 bases from V and 6 bases from J, with 9 bases in between. CDR3 in DNA: TGTGCCAGCAGTTTGAGGGGCTCCGGGGAGCTGTTTTTT. Its translation is CASSLRGSGELFF.

This rearrangement joins TRBV6-5 to TRBJ2-3; 8 bases agree with TRBD1. The CDR3 totals 14 residues. V lost 5 bases, J lost 3 bases, and 4 bases stayed unmatched. CDR1 and CDR2 from the germline V gene are MNHEY and SVGAGI. DNA of the CDR3: TGTGCCAGCAGTGCGGGACAGGCGACAGATACGCAGTATTTT. Its protein product is CASSAGQATDTQYF.

J is TRBJ2-7 and V is TRBV18; a possible D gene is TRBD1 (6 bases). Germline lookup yields CDR1 KGHSH and CDR2 LQKENI. The CDR3 loop spans 17 amino acids. The ends were cut back, 2 bases at V and 0 bases at J, with 17 bases in the middle. CDR3 DNA sequence: TGTGCCAGCTCACCATATCCGAGGGGGTACAGCTCCTACGAGCAGTACTTC. Translation: CASSPYPRGYSSYEQYF.

The chain couples TRBV11-2 to TRBJ2-3, with 8 bases identical to TRBD1. The V gene's germline CDR1 is SGHAT and CDR2 FQNNGV. V lost 2 bases and J lost 6; bases outside the gene matches: 13. The CDR3 loop spans 17 amino acids. The CDR3 coding sequence is TGTGCCAGCAGCTTATTAGGCACAACAGGGGGACCCGATACGCAGTATTTT. This gives the protein CASSLLGTTGGPDTQYF. Complete variable domain (other parts from reference TRBV11-2 and TRBJ2-3): EAGVAQSPRYKIIEKRQSVAFWCNPISGHATLYWYQQILGQGPKLLIQFQNNGVVDDSQLPKDRFSAERLKGVDSTLKIQPAKLEDSAVYLCASSLLGTTGGPDTQYFGPGTRLTVL.